This paragraph covers one T cell receptor (beta chain) sequence. The antigen is undetermined. Treatment specified: around 19 received Ad26.COV2.S at low or high dose, single or two shots; 5 received placebo; per-sample allocation not given. Material that was analyzed had been drawn on day 63 after the first vaccine or placebo injection. These data originate in a study of Ad26.COV2.S vaccination and SARS-CoV-2 variants. The assay was immunoSEQ multiplex PCR, and TCRdb's table has in-frame clones only and misses some. The sample records 500,000 or so clones, around nine tenths being singletons. Study-wide results and caveats: The analyses of TCR breadth and depth may have understated the size of total T cell responses.

Per germline, CDR1 MDHEN and CDR2 SYDVKM. V lost 7 bases, J lost 4 bases, and 19 bases lay in between. The CDR3 totals 15 residues. V usage is TRBV28 and J usage is TRBJ1-2; D remains ambiguous. The sequence came from a person aged 18-60 years who received the Ad26.COV2.S COVID-19 vaccine or a placebo. The sequencing here drew on peripheral blood, taken in a trial of Ad26.COV2.S vaccine versus placebo. The CDR3 DNA reads TGTGCCAGCACTCAATTGGCCCTTCCTCGCTATGGCTACACCTTC. The encoded protein is CASTQLALPRYGYTF.